This T cell receptor (beta chain) originates from a study of blood T cell repertoires in COVID-19 (TCRdb year 2020). Notes on the research overall: The collaborator samples originated in the United States, Italy and Spain and spanned the acute and convalescent phases of COVID-19. Samples were obtained from the ongoing ImmuneRACE study (first 160 participants) and from some 1,300 subjects provided by 6 global collaborators. Where HLA class I and class II types were available, the types were taken from metadata supplied by the sample provider, not from assay-based typing. The dataset comprised deeply sampled blood TCRbeta repertoires from subjects exposed to, actively infected with, or recovered from COVID-19. The material from the prospective study consisted of cDNA or gDNA derived from T cells, B-cell-depleted T cells, or PBMCs. A de-identified subject ID, COVID-19 status, age in years and sex were almost always included in the sample metadata. The repertoires were released in a freely available public database meant as a resource for research on the immune response to SARS-CoV-2. What the work shows at the level of the full study, not this receptor alone: How much clinical and demographic metadata was included differed by source and by participant, and the metadata was provided uncurated.

Points on this clone: Its antigen is still unknown. The record has no base qualities; no much larger clone is one base away.

Collaborating institutions collected whole blood in K2EDTA tubes following their own protocols. For TCRbeta analysis, collaborators shipped samples as frozen whole blood, isolated PBMCs, or DNA extracted from either of those sample types. CDR1 and CDR2 were assigned from the germline V gene as SGHTA and FQGTGA. Counted from cysteine to phenylalanine, this CDR3 has 15 amino acids. The DNA shown is the 45-base CDR3, in frame from base 1. Here V drops 6 bases and J drops 1 base, and the junction holds 6 bases not matched to any gene. TCRbeta CDR3 regions were amplified from genomic DNA using the immunoSEQ Assay, a bias-controlled multiplex PCR. Per the authors' processing: Within the assay, amplification of reference gene primers was used to estimate how many nucleated cells each sample contained. To quantify the absolute abundance of each unique TCRbeta CDR3 rearrangement, sequence reads were collapsed and filtered. For each sample, productive Simpson clonality was calculated as the square root of Simpson's diversity index across productive rearrangements. Imported from immuneACCESS, the table was reduced by TCRdb to in-frame sequences with V and J called. These copies leave out some clones; in studies compared against another copy, an unresolved V gene accounts for under half, and the cause of the remainder is not known. V and J calls and clone size follow that table, whereas D and trimming were derived from the DNA. In this sample the table shows 88,000 or so clones, approximately 85% of which occur a single time. In total, the top ten clones hold under 4.5% of the sample.

This chain is built from TRBV7-3 and TRBJ2-7; the central 10 bases match TRBD2. Specimen: peripheral blood. This clonotype was sampled from a man aged 55 to 69 with acute or convalescent COVID-19. The nucleotides read TGTGCCAGCAGTCTTAGCGGGGGGTCGTCCTACGAGCAGTACTTC. Its protein product is CASSLSGGSSYEQYF. The reference TRBV7-3 and TRBJ2-7 proteins fill in what lies around the CDR3, so the full variable domain reads GAGVSQTPSNKVTEKGKYVELRCDPISGHTALYWYRQSLGQGPEFLIYFQGTGAADDSGLPNDRFFAVRPEGSVSTLKIQRTERGDSAVYLCASSLSGGSSYEQYFGPGTRLTVT.